This TCR beta chain was recovered during a study of blood T cell repertoires in COVID-19. Study in general: Acute and convalescent COVID-19 specimens originated in the United States, Italy and Spain.

Germline V gene lookup returns CDR1 LNHDA and CDR2 SQIVND (reference sequence). V lost 6 bases and J lost 4; bases outside the gene matches: 3. The CDR3 covers 13 residues. Libraries were prepared by immunoSEQ multiplex PCR; TCRdb keeps only in-frame clonotypes and omits some of them. The sample yields over 200,000 clones, about 88% seen once. V and J are TRBV19 and TRBJ2-5; 9 nucleotides align to TRBD1. The receptor was isolated from an older woman with acute or convalescent COVID-19. The sample was peripheral blood. DNA of the CDR3: TGTGCCAGTAGGGAGACAGGGGGAGAGACCCAGTACTTC. This gives the protein CASRETGGETQYF.